This entry lists 9 T cell receptor beta chains sequenced from one sample in a study of CD8 T cells in ankylosing spondylitis. MiXCR, run by TCRdb on the 5' RACE reads, gives a single entry per CDR3 protein. The repertoire consists of about 90,000 distinct CDR3 sequences, with 25% to 35% occurring once and the leading ten covering roughly 60%. Sequencing was carried out using blood, either unsorted or a sorted T cell fraction (not recorded which). Every receptor here comes from a male donor with ankylosing spondylitis or in good health (not recorded which).

This clonotype was observed many times. This chain links TRBV12-3 or TRBV12-4 with TRBJ1-2; D unclear. This CDR3 has 12 amino acids. V was pared by 9 bases and J by 5 bases, with 13 bases between. The CDR3 spells CASWEAGYGYTF. CDR3 bases: TGTGCCAGTTGGGAAGCCGGTTATGGCTACACCTTC.

This clonotype was detected ten times or more. The rearrangement uses TRBV18 and TRBJ2-7, with D perhaps matching TRBD1 (5 bases). Germline lookup yields CDR1 KGHSH and CDR2 LQKENI. CDR3 size: 14 residues. The ends were cut back, 0 bases at V and 1 base at J, with 7 bases in the middle. As DNA, the CDR3 is TGTGCCAGCTCACCACCGACAGCTTCCTACGAGCAGTACTTC. The encoded protein is CASSPPTASYEQYF.

This chain uses TRBV18 with TRBJ2-5; TRBD1 agrees at 7 bases. CDR3 length: 15 amino acids. The trim removed 2 bases at V and 4 bases at J, leaving 7 bases unmatched. Germline loops: CDR1 KGHSH, CDR2 LQKENI. CDR3 region: CASSPTERGRETQYF. CDR3 DNA sequence: TGTGCCAGCTCACCAACGGAAAGGGGGCGAGAGACCCAGTACTTC.

This chain connects TRBV5-1 to TRBJ2-2; 8 bases agree with TRBD1. The CDR3 loop spans 19 amino acids. Germline V gene sequence: CDR1 SGHRS, CDR2 YFSETQ. The J segment lost 0 bases and the V segment lost 0 bases, leaving 10 bases of the junction unmatched. CDR3 residues: CASSLAVGWGQANTGELFF. The CDR3 nucleotides read TGCGCCAGCAGCTTGGCTGTCGGTTGGGGACAGGCGAACACCGGGGAGCTGTTTTTT.

This rearrangement joins TRBV7-3 to TRBJ2-5; D is undetermined. Trimming took off 3 bases at V and 5 bases at J, with 10 bases between the two ends. This CDR3 spans 13 amino acids. Germline CDR1 SGHTA, CDR2 FQGTGA. DNA for the CDR3: TGTGCCAGCAGCTTTGGGTCAGATGAGACCCAGTACTTC. As protein: CASSFGSDETQYF.

The gene calls are TRBV24-1 and TRBJ2-1, with 9 nucleotides matching TRBD1. This CDR3 has 15 amino acids. Germline lookup yields CDR1 KGHDR and CDR2 SFDVKD. The J segment lost 7 bases and the V segment lost 4 bases, leaving 7 bases of the junction unmatched. The CDR3 DNA sequence: TGTGCCACCAGTGAACCCGGACAGGGGATTAATGAGCAGTTCTTC. Protein: CATSEPGQGINEQFF.

The rearrangement links TRBV28 to TRBJ1-1, with TRBD1 identical over 8 bases. V lost 10 bases and J lost 6; bases outside the gene matches: 10. The CDR3 has 13 amino acids. Germline CDR1 is MDHEN and CDR2 is SYDVKM. CDR3 sequence: CATGTGGDPEAFF. The CDR3 DNA reads as TGTGCCACCGGAACAGGGGGGGACCCTGAAGCTTTCTTT.

V gene TRBV18 combines with J gene TRBJ1-4; D remains ambiguous. The CDR3 has 11 amino acids. The V end was cut by 2 bases, the J end by 6 bases, with 1 base between. The germline V gene has CDR1 KGHSH and CDR2 LQKENI. The CDR3 DNA reads as TGTGCCAGCTCACCAGATGAAAAACTGTTTTTT. It codes for CASSPDEKLFF.

This clonotype turned up a few times. V gene TRBV5-6 combines with J gene TRBJ1-1, with D possibly TRBD1 on 5 matching bases. Per germline, CDR1 SGHDT and CDR2 YYEEEE. CDR3 size: 17 residues. Trimming cost V 0 bases and J 4 bases, with 19 bases left between them. For the CDR3, the DNA is TGTGCCAGCAGCTTGGTAGGGTGGGCAGGGCTGGCCACTGAAGCTTTCTTT. Protein sequence: CASSLVGWAGLATEAFF.